Below, 13 T cell receptor beta chains from the same sample are listed, as sequenced in a study of blood T cell repertoires in COVID-19. The data were produced by immunoSEQ multiplex PCR, yet TCRdb's version contains in-frame clones alone and is incomplete. In the table there are hundreds of thousands of clones, roughly 90% of which are singletons. Sequencing was carried out using PBMCs or T cells enriched from blood (not recorded which). All receptors derive from a woman aged 40 to 50 with acute COVID-19.

The rearrangement uses TRBV18 and TRBJ2-2, with D maybe TRBD2 (5 bases). CDR1 is KGHSH, CDR2 LQKENI, per germline. The V and J ends lost 3 bases and 0 bases respectively, with 11 bases between them. The CDR3 loop spans 16 amino acids. CDR3 sequence reads: CASSPPTRPNTGELFF. CDR3 DNA sequence: TGTGCCAGCTCACCTCCCACTAGGCCGAACACCGGGGAGCTGTTTTTT.

J is TRBJ2-7 and V is TRBV2, with 7 bases aligning to TRBD2. The trim removed 4 bases at V and 3 bases at J, leaving 21 bases unmatched. The CDR3 sequence is 19 residues long. The germline CDR1 and CDR2 sequences are SNHLY and FYNNEI. The CDR3 coding sequence is TGTGCCAGCAGTGGGACTAGGCAGTTACCTACTCTCGGCAACTACGAGCAGTACTTC. This codes for CASSGTRQLPTLGNYEQYF.

This chain links TRBV4-2 with TRBJ2-5, with D possibly being TRBD2 (7 bases). CDR3 length: 18 amino acids. Deletions cut 0 bases from V and 3 bases from J, with 20 bases between. Germline-derived CDR1 and CDR2 are LGHNA and YNFKEQ. CDR3 sequence (DNA): TGTGCCAGCAGCCAAGATGAAGGGGGGGGGCTATCCGAAGAGACCCAGTACTTC. It codes for CASSQDEGGGLSEETQYF.

This chain connects TRBV6-6 to TRBJ1-3, with D possibly TRBD1 on 6 matching bases. Per germline, CDR1 MNHNY and CDR2 SVGAGI (reference sequence). Trimming pared 6 bases from V and 3 bases from J, leaving 15 bases between. The CDR3 length is 15 residues. Written as DNA, the CDR3 is TGTGCCAGCAGCACAACAGGGCGCGGTGGAAACACCATATATTTT. Its translation is CASSTTGRGGNTIYF.

V usage is TRBV7-4 and J usage is TRBJ1-4; D perhaps matches TRBD1 (5 bases). Trimming stripped 0 bases from V and 3 bases from J, with 20 bases between. The CDR3 consists of 19 residues. Germline CDR1 SGHVT, CDR2 SQSDAQ. The CDR3 DNA sequence: TGTGCCAGCAGCTTAGCGCAGACAGTTCCTAGGAAAGCTAATGAAAAACTGTTTTTT. This translates into CASSLAQTVPRKANEKLFF.

The V gene is TRBV19, the J gene TRBJ2-7, with TRBD2 identical over 12 bases. The CDR3 spans 15 residues. Germline V lookup: CDR1 LNHDA, CDR2 SQIVND (reference sequence). J gave up 3 bases and V 5 bases, and 5 bases lay outside the gene matches. The CDR3 DNA is TGTGCCAGTAGTGCCCGACTAGCGGGGGTCTACGAGCAGTACTTC. It translates to CASSARLAGVYEQYF.

This chain joins TRBV3-1 (or the pseudogene TRBV3-2) and TRBJ1-3, with 8 bases matching TRBD1. Germline assignment: CDR1 LGHDT and CDR2 YNNKEL (reference sequence). The CDR3 totals 15 residues. V was pared by 6 bases and J by 0 bases, with 4 bases of the junction left unmatched. The CDR3 spells CASSPTGGSGNTIYF. The CDR3 DNA reads TGTGCCAGCAGTCCCACAGGGGGCTCTGGAAACACCATATATTTT.

This chain connects TRBV9 to TRBJ1-4; TRBD1 is a possible D gene (5 bases). Germline CDR1 SGDLS, CDR2 YYNGEE. V gave up 2 bases and J gave up 4 bases, with 15 bases separating them. This CDR3 contains 16 residues. DNA for the CDR3: TGTGCCAGCAGCGTTGGCGGGGGGACCTTTAATGAAAAACTGTTTTTT. This translates into CASSVGGGTFNEKLFF.

The chain has TRBV4-1 and TRBJ1-1, with a weak D call TRBD1 (6 bases). Germline CDR1 and CDR2: MGHRA and YSYEKL. There are 16 residues in the CDR3. The V end was cut by 1 base, the J end by 1 base, with 13 bases between. The CDR3 nucleotides are TGCGCCAGCAGCCAAGGACGACAGGCCCCGAACACTGAAGCTTTCTTT. Its protein product is CASSQGRQAPNTEAFF.

This rearrangement joins TRBV7-2 to TRBJ2-7, with D unclear. CDR1 is SGHTA and CDR2 is FQGNSA in the germline V gene. The ends were cut back, 2 bases at V and 2 bases at J, with 13 bases in the middle. The CDR3 spans 15 residues. The CDR3, as DNA: TGTGCCAGCAGCTTATTGGCTACAGACGCCTACGAGCAGTACTTC. Its translation is CASSLLATDAYEQYF. Variable domain in full (rest from reference TRBV7-2 and TRBJ2-7): GAGVSQSPSNKVTEKGKDVELRCDPISGHTALYWYRQSLGQGLEFLIYFQGNSAPDKSGLPSDRFSAERTGGSVSTLTIQRTQQEDSAVYLCASSLLATDAYEQYFGPGTRLTVT.

The chain carries TRBV7-2 and TRBJ1-6; D might be TRBD1 (5 bases). Germline lookup yields CDR1 SGHTA and CDR2 FQGNSA. This CDR3 contains 13 residues. Trimming pared 4 bases from V and 4 bases from J, leaving 5 bases between. The CDR3 region has the DNA TGTGCCAGCAGCTCAGGGTATAATTCACCCCTCCACTTT. Protein: CASSSGYNSPLHF.

V and J are TRBV19 and TRBJ1-2; D ambiguous. Trimming pared 6 bases from V and 2 bases from J, leaving 13 bases between. This CDR3 is 14 amino acids long. In germline, CDR1 is LNHDA, CDR2 SQIVND (reference sequence). For the CDR3, the DNA is TGTGCCAGTAGATCCCGCGGCACCAACTATGGCTACACCTTC. This gives the protein CASRSRGTNYGYTF.

The chain recombines TRBV10-3 with TRBJ1-1; D is possibly TRBD1 (6 bases). Trimming cost V 6 bases and J 0 bases, with 8 bases left between them. Germline assignment: CDR1 ENHRY and CDR2 SYGVKD. This CDR3 is built from 13 residues. Here the CDR3 DNA reads TGTGCCATCAGGGACAGCATGAACACTGAAGCTTTCTTT. Residues: CAIRDSMNTEAFF.